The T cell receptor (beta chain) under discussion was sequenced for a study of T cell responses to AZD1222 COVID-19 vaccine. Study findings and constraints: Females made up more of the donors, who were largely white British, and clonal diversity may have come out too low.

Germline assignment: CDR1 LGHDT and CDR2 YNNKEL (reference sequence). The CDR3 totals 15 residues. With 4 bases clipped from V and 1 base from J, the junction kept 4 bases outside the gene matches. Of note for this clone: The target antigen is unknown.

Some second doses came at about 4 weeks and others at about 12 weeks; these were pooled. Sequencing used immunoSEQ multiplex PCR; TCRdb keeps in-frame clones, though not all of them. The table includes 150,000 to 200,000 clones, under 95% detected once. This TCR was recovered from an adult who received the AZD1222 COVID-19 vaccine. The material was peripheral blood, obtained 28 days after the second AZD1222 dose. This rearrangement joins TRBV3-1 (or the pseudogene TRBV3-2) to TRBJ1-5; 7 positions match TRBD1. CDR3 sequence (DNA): TGTGCCAGCAGCCGGAGACAGGGAAGCAATCAGCCCCAGCATTTT. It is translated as CASSRRQGSNQPQHF.